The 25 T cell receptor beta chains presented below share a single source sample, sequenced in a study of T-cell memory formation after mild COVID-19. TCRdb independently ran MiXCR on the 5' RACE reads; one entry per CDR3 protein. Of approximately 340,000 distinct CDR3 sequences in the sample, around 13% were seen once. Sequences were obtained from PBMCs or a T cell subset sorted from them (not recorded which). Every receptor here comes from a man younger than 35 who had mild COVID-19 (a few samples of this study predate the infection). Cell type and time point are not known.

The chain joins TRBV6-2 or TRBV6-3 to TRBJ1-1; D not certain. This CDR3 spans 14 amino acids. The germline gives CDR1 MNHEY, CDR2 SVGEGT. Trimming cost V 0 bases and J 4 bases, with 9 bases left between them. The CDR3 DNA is TGTGCCAGCAGTTACTCCCCGCAGGCCACTGAAGCTTTCTTT. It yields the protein CASSYSPQATEAFF.

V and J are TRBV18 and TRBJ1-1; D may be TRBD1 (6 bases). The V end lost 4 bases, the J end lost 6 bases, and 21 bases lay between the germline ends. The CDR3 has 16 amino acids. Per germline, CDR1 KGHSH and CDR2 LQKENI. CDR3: CASSQNTGPNFAEAFF. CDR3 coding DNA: TGTGCCAGCTCACAGAATACAGGGCCCAATTTCGCTGAAGCTTTCTTT. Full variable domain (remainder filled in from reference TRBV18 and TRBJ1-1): NAGVMQNPRHLVRRRGQEARLRCSPMKGHSHVYWYRQLPEEGLKFMVYLQKENIIDESGMPKERFSAEFPKEGPSILRIQQVVRGDSAAYFCASSQNTGPNFAEAFFGQGTRLTVV.

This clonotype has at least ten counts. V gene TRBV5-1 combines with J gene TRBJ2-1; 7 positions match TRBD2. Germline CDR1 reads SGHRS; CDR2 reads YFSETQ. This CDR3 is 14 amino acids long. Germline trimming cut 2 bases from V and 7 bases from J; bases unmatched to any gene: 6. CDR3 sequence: CASSLAGIENEQFF. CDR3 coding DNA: TGCGCCAGCAGCTTAGCGGGGATTGAGAATGAGCAGTTCTTC.

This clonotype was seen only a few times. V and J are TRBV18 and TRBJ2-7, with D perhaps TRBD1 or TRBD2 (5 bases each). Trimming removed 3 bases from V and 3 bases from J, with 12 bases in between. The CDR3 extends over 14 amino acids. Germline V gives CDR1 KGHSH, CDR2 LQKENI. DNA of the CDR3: TGTGCCAGCTCACCTCGCAGGGAGAACTACGAGCAGTACTTC. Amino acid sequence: CASSPRRENYEQYF.

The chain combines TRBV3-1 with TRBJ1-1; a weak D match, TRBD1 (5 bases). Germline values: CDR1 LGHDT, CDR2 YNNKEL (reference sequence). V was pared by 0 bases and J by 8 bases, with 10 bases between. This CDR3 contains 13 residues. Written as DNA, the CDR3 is TGTGCCAGCAGCCAAGAAGGGGCACGGGAAGCTTTCTTT. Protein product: CASSQEGAREAFF. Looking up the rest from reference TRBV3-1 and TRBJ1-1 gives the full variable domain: DTAVSQTPKYLVTQMGNDKSIKCEQNLGHDTMYWYKQDSKKFLKIMFSYNNKELIINETVPNRFSPKSPDKAHLNLHINSLELGDSAVYFCASSQEGAREAFFGQGTRLTVV.

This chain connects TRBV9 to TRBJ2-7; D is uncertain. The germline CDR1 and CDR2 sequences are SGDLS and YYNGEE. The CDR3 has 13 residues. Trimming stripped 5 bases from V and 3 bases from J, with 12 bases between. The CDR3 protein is CASSYDTHYEQYF. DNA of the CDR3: TGTGCCAGCAGTTATGATACCCACTACGAGCAGTACTTC.

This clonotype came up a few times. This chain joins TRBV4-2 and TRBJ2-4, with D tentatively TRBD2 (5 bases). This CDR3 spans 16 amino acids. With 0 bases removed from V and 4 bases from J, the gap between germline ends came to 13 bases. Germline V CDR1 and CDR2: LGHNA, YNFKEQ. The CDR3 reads CASSQDAPGRKNIQYF. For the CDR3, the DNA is TGTGCCAGCAGCCAAGATGCCCCGGGAAGGAAAAACATTCAGTACTTC.

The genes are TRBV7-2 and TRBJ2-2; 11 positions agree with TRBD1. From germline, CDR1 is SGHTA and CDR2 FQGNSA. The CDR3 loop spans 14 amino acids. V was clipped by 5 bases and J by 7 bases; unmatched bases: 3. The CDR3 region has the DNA TGTGCCAGCAGCCTGGGACAGGGGGGCGGGGAGCTGTTTTTT. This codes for CASSLGQGGGELFF.

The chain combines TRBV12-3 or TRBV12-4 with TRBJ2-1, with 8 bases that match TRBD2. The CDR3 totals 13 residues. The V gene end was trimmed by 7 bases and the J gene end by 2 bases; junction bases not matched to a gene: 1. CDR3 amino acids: CASNGGAYNEQFF. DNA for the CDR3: TGTGCCAGCAACGGGGGGGCCTACAATGAGCAGTTCTTC.

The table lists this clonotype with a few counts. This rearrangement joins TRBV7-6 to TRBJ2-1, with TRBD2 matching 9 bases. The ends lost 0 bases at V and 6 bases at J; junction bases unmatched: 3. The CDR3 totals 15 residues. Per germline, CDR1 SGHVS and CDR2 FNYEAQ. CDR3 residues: CASSLAVAGVNEQFF. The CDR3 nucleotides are TGTGCCAGCAGCTTAGCAGTAGCGGGGGTCAATGAGCAGTTCTTC.

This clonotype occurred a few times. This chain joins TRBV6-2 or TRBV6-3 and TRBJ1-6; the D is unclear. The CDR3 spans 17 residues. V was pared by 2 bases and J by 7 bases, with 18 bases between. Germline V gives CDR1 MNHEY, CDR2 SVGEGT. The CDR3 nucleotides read TGTGCCAGCAGTTACGGGTTCGAGGGCACCTTCAATTCACCCCTCCACTTT. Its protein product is CASSYGFEGTFNSPLHF.

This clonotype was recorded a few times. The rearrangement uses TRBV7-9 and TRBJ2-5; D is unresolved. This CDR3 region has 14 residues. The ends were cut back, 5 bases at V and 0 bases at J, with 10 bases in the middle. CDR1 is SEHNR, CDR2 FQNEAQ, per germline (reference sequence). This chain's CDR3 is CASSPDHNQETQYF. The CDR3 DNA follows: TGTGCCAGCAGCCCAGACCACAACCAAGAGACCCAGTACTTC.

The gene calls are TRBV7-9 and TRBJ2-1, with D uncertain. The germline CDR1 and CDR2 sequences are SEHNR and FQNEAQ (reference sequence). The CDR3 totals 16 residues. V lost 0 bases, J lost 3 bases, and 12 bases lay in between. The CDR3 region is CASSLAWSALYNEQFF. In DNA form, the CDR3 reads TGTGCCAGCAGCTTAGCTTGGTCGGCCCTCTACAATGAGCAGTTCTTC.

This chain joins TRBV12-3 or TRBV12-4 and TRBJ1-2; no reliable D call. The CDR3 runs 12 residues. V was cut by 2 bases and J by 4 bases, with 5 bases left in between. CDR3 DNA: TGTGCCAGCAGTTTACACGGCTATGGCTACACCTTC. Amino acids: CASSLHGYGYTF.

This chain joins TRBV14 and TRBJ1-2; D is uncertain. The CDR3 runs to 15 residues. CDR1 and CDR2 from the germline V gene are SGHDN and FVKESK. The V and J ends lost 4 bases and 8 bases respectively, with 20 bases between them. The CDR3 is CASSPLGGPYGGYTF. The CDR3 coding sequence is TGTGCCAGCAGCCCCCTTGGCGGGCCTTATGGGGGCTACACCTTC.

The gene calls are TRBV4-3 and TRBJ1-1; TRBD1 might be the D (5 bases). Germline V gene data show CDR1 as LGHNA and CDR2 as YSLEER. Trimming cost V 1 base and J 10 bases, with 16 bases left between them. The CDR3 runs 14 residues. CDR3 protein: CASSQAGRRDRAFF. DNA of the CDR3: TGCGCCAGCAGCCAAGCGGGACGGCGTGACCGAGCTTTCTTT.

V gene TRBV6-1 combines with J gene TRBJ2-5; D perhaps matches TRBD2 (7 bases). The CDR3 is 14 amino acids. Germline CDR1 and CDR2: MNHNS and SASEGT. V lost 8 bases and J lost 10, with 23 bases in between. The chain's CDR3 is CASRIGGGNAVQYF. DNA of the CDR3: TGTGCCAGCCGGATAGGGGGGGGGAACGCAGTCCAGTACTTC.

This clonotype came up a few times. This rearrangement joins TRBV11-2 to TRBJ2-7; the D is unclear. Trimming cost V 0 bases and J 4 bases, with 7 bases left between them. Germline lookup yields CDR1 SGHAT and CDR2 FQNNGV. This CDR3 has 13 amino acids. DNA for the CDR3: TGTGCCAGCAGCTTAGAATGGGCATACGAGCAGTACTTC. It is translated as CASSLEWAYEQYF.

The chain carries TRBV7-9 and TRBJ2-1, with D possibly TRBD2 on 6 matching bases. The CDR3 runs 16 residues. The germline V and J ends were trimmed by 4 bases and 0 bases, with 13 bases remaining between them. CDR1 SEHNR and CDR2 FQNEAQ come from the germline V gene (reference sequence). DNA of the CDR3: TGTGCCAGCAGCTATCGCGGGGATAGCTCCTACAATGAGCAGTTCTTC. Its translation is CASSYRGDSSYNEQFF.

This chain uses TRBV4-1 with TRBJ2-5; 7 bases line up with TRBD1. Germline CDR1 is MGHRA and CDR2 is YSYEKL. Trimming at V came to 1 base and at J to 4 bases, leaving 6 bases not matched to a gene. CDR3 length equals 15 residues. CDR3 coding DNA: TGCGCCAGCAGCCAAGCGACAGGGTGGGGAGAGACCCAGTACTTC. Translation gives CASSQATGWGETQYF.

The CDR3 loop reads CASSVEGGLSYTF. The CDR3 nucleotides read TGTGCCAGCAGCGTAGAAGGGGGGTTAAGCTACACCTTC. The chain employs TRBV9 and TRBJ1-2, with D maybe TRBD1 (6 bases). Trimming took 0 bases from V and 9 from J, leaving 12 bases between them. This CDR3 region has 13 residues. Germline V CDR1 and CDR2: SGDLS, YYNGEE.

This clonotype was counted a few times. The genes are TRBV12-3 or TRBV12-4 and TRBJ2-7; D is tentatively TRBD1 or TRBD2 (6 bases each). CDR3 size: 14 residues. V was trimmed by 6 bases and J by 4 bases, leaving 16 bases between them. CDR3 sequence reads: CASSPLKGGYEQYF. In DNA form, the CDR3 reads TGTGCCAGCAGCCCCCTTAAGGGGGGTTACGAGCAGTACTTC.

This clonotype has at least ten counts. The CDR3 sequence is CASSYGQGTNYGYTF. The CDR3 bases are TGCGCCAGCAGCTATGGACAGGGCACTAACTATGGCTACACCTTC. The V and J genes are TRBV5-1 and TRBJ1-2; 8 nucleotides agree with TRBD1. Trimming cost V 3 bases and J 0 bases; bases outside gene matches: 4. Looked up from germline, CDR1 is SGHRS and CDR2 is YFSETQ. CDR3 length equals 15 residues.

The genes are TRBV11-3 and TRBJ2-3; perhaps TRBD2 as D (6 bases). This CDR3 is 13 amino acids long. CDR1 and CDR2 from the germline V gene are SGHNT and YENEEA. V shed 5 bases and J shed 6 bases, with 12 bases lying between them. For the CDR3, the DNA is TGTGCCAGCAGCACGGGACTCTGGGATACGCAGTATTTT. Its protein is CASSTGLWDTQYF.

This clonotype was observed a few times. The CDR3 region is CASSLGPQAGYTF. The CDR3, as DNA: TGTGCCAGCAGCTTAGGGCCCCAGGCGGGCTACACCTTC. V is TRBV7-6 and J is TRBJ1-2, with D unresolved. This CDR3 region has 13 residues. The germline V gene encodes CDR1 SGHVS and CDR2 FNYEAQ. The V and J ends lost 1 base and 8 bases respectively, with 11 bases between them.